This T cell receptor (beta chain) emerged from a study of blood T cell repertoires in COVID-19. About the research overall: Acute and convalescent COVID-19 samples came from the United States, Italy and Spain. PBMCs, B-cell-depleted T cells, or T cells provided the cDNA or gDNA that made up the material.

Germline lookup yields CDR1 KGHDR and CDR2 SFDVKD. The CDR3 is 13 amino acids. V was pared by 7 bases and J by 0 bases, with 6 bases between. Per the authors' pipeline: Quantification of nucleated cells was approximated via reference gene primer amplification. The method was immunoSEQ multiplex PCR; TCRdb's version includes in-frame clones alone and lacks a portion of them. V and J calls and clone size come straight from that table; D and trimming were deduced from the DNA. The sample consists of about 150,000 clones, about 83% of them appearing once. The V gene is TRBV24-1, the J gene TRBJ1-3, with no clear D. Sequencing was performed on peripheral blood. The clonotype originates from a woman aged 70-85 years who had recovered from COVID-19. The CDR3 bases are TGTGCCACCAGGGGAGTCTCTGGAAACACCATATATTTT. It translates to CATRGVSGNTIYF.